Below are 26 T cell receptor beta chains sequenced from a single sample in a study of response to subunit inactivated influenza vaccine. MiXCR was run by TCRdb on the RT-PCR reads, yielding one entry per CDR3 protein. The top ten hold 10% to 15% of the sample, which has 500,000 to 550,000 distinct CDR3 sequences, around 8% seen once. The source material was PBMCs from blood, sampled roughly 24 months after vaccination. The receptors shown here come from a man aged 45 to 75 who received an inactivated influenza vaccine.

J is TRBJ1-2 and V is TRBV7-9; TRBD1 matches at 8 bases. Germline loops: CDR1 SEHNR, CDR2 FQNEAQ (reference sequence). Trimming cost V 1 base and J 6 bases; bases outside gene matches: 13. The CDR3 has 17 amino acids. The CDR3: CASSLGFRGRSWDGYTF. CDR3 in DNA: TGTGCCAGCAGCTTAGGCTTCAGGGGGCGATCTTGGGATGGCTACACCTTC.

This clonotype has only a few counts. The chain links TRBV12-3 or TRBV12-4 to TRBJ1-4; D gene unclear. This CDR3 contains 14 residues. The V and J ends lost 5 bases and 8 bases respectively, with 15 bases between them. The CDR3: CASSRVPKREKLFF. CDR3 nucleotides: TGTGCCAGCAGTAGGGTCCCTAAGCGGGAAAAACTGTTTTTT.

This clonotype occurred a few times. This chain connects TRBV6-5 to TRBJ2-1, with D hard to call. CDR3 length: 16 amino acids. Trimming left V 0 bases short and J 0 bases short, with 9 bases between. Germline lookup yields CDR1 MNHEY and CDR2 SVGAGI. As DNA, the CDR3 is TGTGCCAGCAGTTACTCCTTTTTTTACTCCTACAATGAGCAGTTCTTC. This codes for CASSYSFFYSYNEQFF.

This clonotype showed up just a few times. The rearrangement uses TRBV6-2 or TRBV6-3 and TRBJ2-7; TRBD2 is a possible D gene (5 bases). Germline lookup yields CDR1 MNHEY and CDR2 SVGEGT. V was shortened by 6 bases and J by 5 bases, with 17 bases between the two germline ends. This CDR3 has 14 residues. DNA for the CDR3: TGTGCCAGCAGCTTACTGGGAAACGGGAACGAGCAGTACTTC. Encoded protein: CASSLLGNGNEQYF.

This clonotype was seen a few times. The chain is built from TRBV15 and TRBJ2-2; the D gene is possibly TRBD1 (6 bases). The V gene's germline CDR1 is LNHNV and CDR2 YYDKDF (reference sequence). Trimming removed 8 bases from V and 2 bases from J, with 12 bases in between. The CDR3 sequence is 14 residues long. CDR3 sequence (DNA): TGTGCCACCCCAGGGGACATAAACACCGGGGAGCTGTTTTTT. It codes for CATPGDINTGELFF.

The rearrangement uses TRBV5-1 and TRBJ2-5; TRBD1 agrees at 10 bases. After removal of 2 bases from V and 3 bases from J, the junction contained 4 bases not matched to a gene. CDR3 size: 15 residues. CDR1 and CDR2 (germline): SGHRS, YFSETQ. As DNA, the CDR3 is TGCGCCAGCAGCTTAACCGGGACAGGGGAAGAGACCCAGTACTTC. This sequence encodes CASSLTGTGEETQYF.

In this sample, this clonotype turned up a few times. The chain carries TRBV11-2 and TRBJ2-7; D might be TRBD1 or TRBD2, each matching 5 bases. The germline V and J ends were trimmed by 5 bases and 6 bases, with 14 bases remaining between them. Germline V lookup: CDR1 SGHAT, CDR2 FQNNGV. The CDR3 is 13 amino acids. Written as DNA, the CDR3 is TGTGCCAGCAGCCCGGACCGGGACCTCGAGCAGTACTTC. Its protein product is CASSPDRDLEQYF.

This clonotype was counted at least ten times. The chain is built from TRBV2 and TRBJ2-7; D is uncertain. Germline V gene data show CDR1 as SNHLY and CDR2 as FYNNEI. Trimming took 3 bases from V and 0 from J, leaving 6 bases between them. This CDR3 region has 13 residues. CDR3 DNA sequence: TGTGCCAGCAGTGAGGTGTCCTCCTACGAGCAGTACTTC. This codes for CASSEVSSYEQYF.

This clonotype was picked up a small number of times. This chain connects TRBV7-8 to TRBJ2-2; 8 nucleotides agree with TRBD2. The CDR3 is made up of 14 amino acids. Germline V gene data show CDR1 as SGHVS and CDR2 as FQNEAQ. After removal of 5 bases from V and 6 bases from J, the junction contained 5 bases not matched to a gene. The CDR3 bases are TGTGCCAGCAGCCGGGGGGGTTACGCCGGGGAGCTGTTTTTT. This translates into CASSRGGYAGELFF.

This clonotype was seen many times. The V call is TRBV3-1, the J call TRBJ2-1, with D perhaps TRBD1 (5 bases). Germline-derived CDR1 and CDR2 are LGHDT and YNNKEL (reference sequence). Trimming pared 3 bases from V and 1 base from J, leaving 16 bases between. This CDR3 has 17 residues. CDR3 protein: CASSHNRNTMSYNEQFF. The CDR3 DNA follows: TGTGCCAGCAGCCATAACAGGAATACAATGTCCTACAATGAGCAGTTCTTC.

The gene calls are TRBV27 and TRBJ1-6; D unresolved. The CDR3 sequence is 15 residues long. The germline V gene encodes CDR1 MNHEY and CDR2 SMNVEV (reference sequence). Between the trimmed V and J ends, which lost 3 bases and 6 bases, there was a span of 12 bases. CDR3 loop: CASSFGPHGNSPLHF. CDR3 bases: TGTGCCAGCAGTTTCGGGCCGCATGGTAATTCACCCCTCCACTTT.

This clonotype has just a few counts. V and J are TRBV12-3 or TRBV12-4 and TRBJ1-2; D gene uncertain. This CDR3 is 12 amino acids long. The ends were cut back, 6 bases at V and 8 bases at J, with 13 bases in the middle. The CDR3 DNA sequence: TGTGCCAGCAGCGCTATAAGGGAGGGCTACACCTTC. Its translation: CASSAIREGYTF.

This chain joins TRBV12-3 or TRBV12-4 and TRBJ1-2; D is perhaps TRBD1 (6 bases). The V and J ends lost 4 bases and 7 bases respectively, with 13 bases between them. This CDR3 has 13 amino acids. Written as DNA, the CDR3 is TGTGCCAGCAGTTCGGGGACAAAGCGTGGCTACACCTTC. Its protein is CASSSGTKRGYTF.

This clonotype was found a few times. J is TRBJ1-1 and V is TRBV4-3; no definite D call. The CDR3 spans 12 residues. Trimming left V 0 bases short and J 10 bases short, with 9 bases between. Germline CDR1 and CDR2: LGHNA and YSLEER. CDR3 sequence: CASSQDTGGAFF. The CDR3 DNA follows: TGCGCCAGCAGCCAAGATACGGGCGGAGCTTTCTTT.

This clonotype occurred a few times. Written as DNA, the CDR3 is TGCAGTGCTAGAGGGGGACAGTGGACCACTCAGTACTTC. Translation: CSARGGQWTTQYF. This sequence joins TRBV20-1 and TRBJ2-4; 7 bases agree with TRBD1. With V trimmed by 1 base and J by 12 bases, 9 bases remained unmatched. The CDR3 is 13 residues long. CDR1 and CDR2 (germline): DFQATT, SNEGSKA (reference sequence).

The table lists this clonotype with a few counts. The chain is built from TRBV6-2 or TRBV6-3 and TRBJ2-1, with 10 bases that match TRBD1. Germline CDR1 reads MNHEY; CDR2 reads SVGEGT. CDR3 length: 14 amino acids. Trimming cost V 6 bases and J 7 bases; bases outside gene matches: 6. The CDR3 DNA reads as TGTGCCAGCAGCCGGGACAGGGGATGGAATGAGCAGTTCTTC. This encodes CASSRDRGWNEQFF.

This clonotype was recorded at least ten times. At one of its ends the junction is not consistent with the germline gene, which may arise from a read error. The J gene is TRBJ2-6, the V gene TRBV5-1; D remains ambiguous. Germline V gene sequence: CDR1 SGHRS, CDR2 YFSETQ. This CDR3 has 14 residues. In DNA, the CDR3 is TGTGCCAGCAGCTTGAGCTCTGGGGCCAACGTCCTGACTTTC. It translates to CASSLSSGANVLTF. The entire variable domain, with the rest obtained from reference TRBV5-1 and TRBJ2-6, is as follows: KAGVTQTPRYLIKTRGQQVTLSCSPISGHRSVSWYQQTPGQGLQFLFEYFSETQRNKGNFPGRFSGRQFSNSRSEMNVSTLELGDSALYLCASSLSSGANVLTFGAGSRLTVL.

The chain has TRBV3-1 and TRBJ1-2, with D hard to call. V lost 3 bases and J lost 8, with 19 bases in between. Germline values: CDR1 LGHDT, CDR2 YNNKEL (reference sequence). The CDR3 totals 15 residues. In DNA form, the CDR3 reads TGTGCCAGCAGCCAGTCCGGGTTAAAAGATGGGGGCTACACCTTC. It encodes CASSQSGLKDGGYTF. The full variable domain, completed using reference TRBV3-1 and TRBJ1-2, is DTAVSQTPKYLVTQMGNDKSIKCEQNLGHDTMYWYKQDSKKFLKIMFSYNNKELIINETVPNRFSPKSPDKAHLNLHINSLELGDSAVYFCASSQSGLKDGGYTFGSGTRLTVV.

The chain couples TRBV28 to TRBJ2-2, with D tentatively TRBD1 (5 bases). CDR3 length equals 17 residues. Trimming cost V 5 bases and J 4 bases, with 20 bases left between them. Per germline, CDR1 MDHEN and CDR2 SYDVKM. The CDR3 DNA sequence: TGTGCCAGCAGTCCCCATCGTTTTCCAGGGTCCACCGGGGAGCTGTTTTTT. The encoded protein is CASSPHRFPGSTGELFF. Together with reference TRBV28 and TRBJ2-2, the CDR3 gives the full variable domain: DVKVTQSSRYLVKRTGEKVFLECVQDMDHENMFWYRQDPGLGLRLIYFSYDVKMKEKGDIPEGYSVSREKKERFSLILESASTNQTSMYLCASSPHRFPGSTGELFFGEGSRLTVL.

The chain carries TRBV9 and TRBJ2-1; D not certain. The germline CDR1 and CDR2 sequences are SGDLS and YYNGEE. Trimming removed 0 bases at V and 10 bases at J, with 11 bases between. This CDR3 has 13 residues. The CDR3 protein is CASSVGWAREQFF. The CDR3 coding sequence is TGTGCCAGCAGCGTAGGGTGGGCCCGGGAGCAGTTCTTC.

This clonotype showed up just a few times. This chain uses TRBV6-2 or TRBV6-3 with TRBJ2-1, with TRBD1 identical over 7 bases. This CDR3 contains 13 residues. Germline assignment: CDR1 MNHEY and CDR2 SVGEGT. V gave up 7 bases and J gave up 5 bases; unmatched junction bases: 5. The CDR3 sequence is CASKQTGNNEQFF. The CDR3 DNA reads as TGTGCCAGCAAACAGACAGGGAACAATGAGCAGTTCTTC.

At least ten counts were recorded for this clonotype. V usage is TRBV15 and J usage is TRBJ2-3; D remains unclear. Trimming pared 0 bases from V and 4 bases from J, leaving 11 bases between. The CDR3 is 15 residues long. The V gene's germline CDR1 is LNHNV and CDR2 YYDKDF (reference sequence). CDR3 loop: CATSRDPGWSDTQYF. CDR3 bases: TGTGCCACCAGCAGAGACCCGGGTTGGTCAGATACGCAGTATTTT.

The genes are TRBV29-1 and TRBJ2-1; TRBD1 agrees at 8 bases. This CDR3 comprises 12 residues. Trimming took 6 bases from V and 5 from J; bases not matched to a gene: 3. Germline V gene data show CDR1 as SQVTM and CDR2 as ANQGSEA. CDR3 bases: TGCAGCGTGGACAGGGTCGACAATGAGCAGTTCTTC. This sequence encodes CSVDRVDNEQFF.

This sequence joins TRBV20-1 and TRBJ1-1; 7 bases align to TRBD1. V lost 6 bases to trimming and J lost 3 bases; unmatched junction nucleotides: 4. Germline V gives CDR1 DFQATT, CDR2 SNEGSKA (reference sequence). CDR3 size: 12 residues. The CDR3: CSAGDRDTEAFF. The DNA of the CDR3 is TGCAGTGCCGGAGACAGGGACACTGAAGCTTTCTTT.

The J gene is TRBJ2-1, the V gene TRBV6-5, with TRBD1 identical over 9 bases. V gave up 4 bases and J gave up 7 bases; unmatched junction bases: 11. Germline V lookup: CDR1 MNHEY, CDR2 SVGAGI. This CDR3 spans 16 amino acids. CDR3 sequence (DNA): TGTGCCAGCAGTTCGCCCCCGGGACAGGGTGCTAATGAGCAGTTCTTC. This codes for CASSSPPGQGANEQFF.

This clonotype occurred a few times. The CDR3 is CASSLTAAGAGLNTGELFF. CDR3 in DNA: TGTGCCAGCAGCCTCACCGCGGCAGGGGCAGGTTTGAACACCGGGGAGCTGTTTTTT. The chain joins TRBV11-2 to TRBJ2-2, with D perhaps matching TRBD1 (6 bases). The germline V and J ends were trimmed by 5 bases and 1 base, with 23 bases remaining between them. Per the germline V gene, CDR1 is SGHAT and CDR2 is FQNNGV. The length of the CDR3 is 19 residues.